This TCR beta chain was profiled in a study of shared clonotypes between healthy human individuals. Notes on this clone: As yet, its antigen is unknown.

Around 30,000 T cell genomes (about 300 ng DNA) went into each PBMC replicate. Unsorted PBMC DNA sequencing spanned ten immunoSEQ deep assay plates. Original processing notes: Junction-only sequences produced by ImmunoSEQ had no quality scores, so filtering differed. Produced via immunoSEQ multiplex PCR; TCRdb's table is partial and in-frame only. From that table come the V and J calls and clone size; the DNA was used to work out D and trimming. The sample includes 450,000 to 500,000 clones, roughly 80% seen only once; the top ten take more than 9.5%. Overall study results and limits: Blood alone was sampled, and tissue repertoires likely differ.

CDR3 length equals 17 residues. With V trimmed by 0 bases and J by 4 bases, 5 bases remained unmatched. Germline CDR1 and CDR2: SGHTA and FQGNSA. The TCR comes from a woman aged 40 to 55 in good health. Some clones in this sample may be carry-over from other donors' samples. The chain recombines TRBV7-2 with TRBJ2-5, with 13 bases lining up with TRBD2. The sequenced sample was PBMCs. Here the CDR3 DNA reads TGTGCCAGCAGCTTAGCCGGACTAGCGGGAGTATCAGAGACCCAGTACTTC. It translates to CASSLAGLAGVSETQYF.